Below are 29 T cell receptor beta chains sequenced from a single sample in a study of cytomegalovirus exposure and HLA in healthy donors. Clones were sequenced by immunoSEQ multiplex PCR, and TCRdb holds only the in-frame ones, with some missing. The repertoire consists of around 160,000 clones, with 84% occurring once and the leading ten covering roughly 10%. The sample consisted of PBMCs. All receptors come from a man aged 25-45 years in good health and CMV-seropositive.

This chain connects TRBV7-2 to TRBJ2-5; a possible D gene is TRBD1 (5 bases). Per germline, CDR1 SGHTA and CDR2 FQGNSA. Trimming removed 1 base from V and 2 bases from J, with 8 bases in between. The CDR3 is 14 residues long. Written as DNA, the CDR3 is TGTGCCAGCAGCTTAGGGGGCCAGCAAGAGACCCAGTACTTC. This codes for CASSLGGQQETQYF.

Here the CDR3 DNA reads TGTGCCAGCAAGGTGGAGGACGGCTACACCTTC. It encodes CASKVEDGYTF. V is TRBV28 and J is TRBJ1-2, with D uncertain. The V and J ends lost 7 bases and 8 bases respectively, with 11 bases between them. Germline V CDR1 and CDR2: MDHEN, SYDVKM. CDR3 length: 11 residues.

The chain links TRBV27 to TRBJ1-2, with D maybe TRBD1 (6 bases). Germline-derived CDR1 and CDR2 are MNHEY and SMNVEV (reference sequence). V was trimmed by 7 bases and J by 4 bases, leaving 16 bases between them. CDR3 length equals 14 residues. The CDR3 coding sequence is TGTGCCAGCACCCCTCACAGGGCCTCCTATGGCTACACCTTC. Its translation is CASTPHRASYGYTF.

This chain joins TRBV9 and TRBJ1-1; D is possibly TRBD1 (5 bases). The CDR3 runs to 13 residues. Per the germline V gene, CDR1 is SGDLS and CDR2 is YYNGEE. The ends were cut back, 6 bases at V and 5 bases at J, with 14 bases in the middle. The CDR3 reads CASTPQGGTEAFF. CDR3 nucleotide sequence: TGTGCCAGCACTCCCCAGGGAGGGACTGAAGCTTTCTTT.

This rearrangement joins TRBV7-2 to TRBJ2-3; the match to TRBD2 covers 9 bases. CDR1 is SGHTA and CDR2 is FQGNSA in the germline V gene. The CDR3 loop spans 14 amino acids. Trimming took 4 bases from V and 4 from J; bases not matched to a gene: 3. This chain's CDR3 is CASSWAGGPDTQYF. Written as DNA, the CDR3 is TGTGCCAGCAGCTGGGCGGGGGGGCCAGATACGCAGTATTTT.

V gene TRBV7-2 combines with J gene TRBJ2-1; D gene unclear. V shed 5 bases and J shed 7 bases, with 15 bases lying between them. The CDR3 is 14 residues long. The germline CDR1 and CDR2 sequences are SGHTA and FQGNSA. CDR3 DNA sequence: TGTGCCAGCAGCGAAGCTAGTAATTCAAATGAGCAGTTCTTC. Translated, it gives CASSEASNSNEQFF.

V gene TRBV9 combines with J gene TRBJ2-5, with D possibly being TRBD1 (5 bases). Trimming stripped 4 bases from V and 4 bases from J, with 17 bases between. The CDR3 has 15 residues. The germline CDR1 and CDR2 sequences are SGDLS and YYNGEE. The CDR3 DNA reads as TGTGCCAGCAGCCCGACCGGGTGGCAGGGAGAGACCCAGTACTTC. Translation gives CASSPTGWQGETQYF.

The CDR3 coding sequence is TGTGCCAGCAGTTTATCGCAGGCAACTAATGAAAAACTGTTTTTT. This sequence encodes CASSLSQATNEKLFF. The chain recombines TRBV27 with TRBJ1-4; D not resolved. The CDR3 consists of 15 residues. Germline-derived CDR1 and CDR2 are MNHEY and SMNVEV (reference sequence). Trimming removed 0 bases at V and 0 bases at J, with 5 bases between.

The gene calls are TRBV7-2 and TRBJ2-2, with a weak D call TRBD1 (6 bases). Per germline, CDR1 SGHTA and CDR2 FQGNSA. V was clipped by 6 bases and J by 7 bases, with 15 bases between them. This CDR3 is 14 amino acids long. The CDR3, as DNA: TGTGCCAGCAGTTCAACAGGGAAGAACGGGGAGCTGTTTTTT. This translates into CASSSTGKNGELFF.

V is TRBV30 and J is TRBJ1-5, with unresolved D. The CDR3 is made up of 13 amino acids. CDR1 is GTSNPN, CDR2 SVGIG, per germline (reference sequence). Trimming left V 0 bases short and J 1 base short, with 4 bases between. The CDR3 DNA reads as TGTGCCTGGAGTGTACAAAGCAATCAGCCCCAGCATTTT. This encodes CAWSVQSNQPQHF.

The gene calls are TRBV15 and TRBJ1-1; the D is unclear. Trimming cost V 1 base and J 1 base, with 7 bases left between them. This CDR3 contains 14 residues. Germline assignment: CDR1 LNHNV and CDR2 YYDKDF (reference sequence). The CDR3 sequence is CATSRGGRNTEAFF. The CDR3 nucleotides are TGTGCCACCAGCAGAGGTGGCAGGAACACTGAAGCTTTCTTT.

CDR3 region: CASSPELSYEQYF. The DNA for the CDR3 is TGTGCCAGCAGCCCGGAGCTGTCCTACGAGCAGTACTTC. The chain has TRBV5-8 and TRBJ2-7; D call uncertain. Trimming removed 4 bases from V and 1 base from J, with 9 bases in between. Germline values: CDR1 SGHTS, CDR2 YDEGEE. The CDR3 has 13 residues.

Remarks on this clone: Other DNA sequences in the same sample also yield this CDR3. The chain links TRBV7-2 to TRBJ2-7; D is ambiguous. Germline assignment: CDR1 SGHTA and CDR2 FQGNSA. The CDR3 is made up of 13 amino acids. Trimming took 1 base from V and 4 from J, leaving 8 bases between them. CDR3 sequence (DNA): TGTGCCAGCAGCTTAGGTTCGCGTTACGAGCAGTACTTC. Translated, it gives CASSLGSRYEQYF. The full variable domain, rest sourced from reference TRBV7-2 and TRBJ2-7, is GAGVSQSPSNKVTEKGKDVELRCDPISGHTALYWYRQSLGQGLEFLIYFQGNSAPDKSGLPSDRFSAERTGGSVSTLTIQRTQQEDSAVYLCASSLGSRYEQYFGPGTRLTVT.

The rearrangement uses TRBV28 and TRBJ2-1; 15 bases agree with TRBD2. The V gene end was trimmed by 8 bases and the J gene end by 9 bases; junction bases not matched to a gene: 14. Per the germline V gene, CDR1 is MDHEN and CDR2 is SYDVKM. The CDR3 sequence is 17 residues long. The chain's CDR3 is CASGLRTSGGAGGEQFF. The DNA of the CDR3 is TGTGCCAGCGGACTCAGGACTAGCGGGGGGGCAGGTGGTGAGCAGTTCTTC.

This clone has a count of ten or more. The chain has TRBV18 and TRBJ2-7; 13 bases align to TRBD2. V trimming: 2 bases; J trimming: 7 bases; junction bases outside the gene matches: 14. The CDR3 extends over 18 amino acids. Germline V gives CDR1 KGHSH, CDR2 LQKENI. CDR3 sequence: CASSPSPQLAGGPGEQYF. The CDR3 DNA sequence: TGTGCCAGCTCACCAAGTCCCCAACTAGCGGGAGGGCCGGGTGAGCAGTACTTC.

J is TRBJ2-2 and V is TRBV9, with a weak D call TRBD2 (6 bases). This CDR3 spans 15 amino acids. V lost 0 bases and J lost 6, with 12 bases in between. Germline values: CDR1 SGDLS, CDR2 YYNGEE. The CDR3 nucleotides read TGTGCCAGCAGCGTAGACTGGAGGGCCGCCGGGGAGCTGTTTTTT. The encoded protein is CASSVDWRAAGELFF.

This chain connects TRBV7-9 to TRBJ1-4; tentatively, D is TRBD1 (5 bases). V was trimmed by 3 bases and J by 0 bases, leaving 8 bases between them. There are 15 residues in the CDR3. Looked up from germline, CDR1 is SEHNR and CDR2 is FQNEAQ (reference sequence). The CDR3 nucleotides read TGTGCCAGCAGCTTGACAGATGCAACTAATGAAAAACTGTTTTTT. Its protein product is CASSLTDATNEKLFF.

The rearrangement joins TRBV4-2 to TRBJ2-7; 9 bases align to TRBD2. Germline V gives CDR1 LGHNA, CDR2 YNFKEQ. The CDR3 sequence is 16 residues long. Trimming took 1 base from V and 5 from J; bases not matched to a gene: 9. The CDR3 DNA is TGTGCCAGCAGCCAAGTTGGTAGCGGGGGAGGGCACGAGCAGTACTTC. Its protein is CASSQVGSGGGHEQYF.

The chain joins TRBV30 to TRBJ2-7, with D unclear. The CDR3 is 12 residues long. V was pared by 1 base and J by 4 bases, with 8 bases between. CDR1 and CDR2 (germline): GTSNPN, SVGIG (reference sequence). CDR3 sequence reads: CAWSAPIYEQYF. CDR3 bases: TGTGCCTGGAGTGCACCTATATACGAGCAGTACTTC.

This clone occurred once. The chain uses TRBV25-1 and TRBJ1-1; 8 bases fit TRBD1. The CDR3 is made up of 14 amino acids. Unmatched junction bases numbered 10, after V lost 7 bases and J lost 6 bases. Germline V gene lookup returns CDR1 MGHDK and CDR2 SYGVNS. The CDR3 DNA reads as TGTGCCAGCACCAGGACAGGGAGGGACGCTGAAGCTTTCTTT. It codes for CASTRTGRDAEAFF.

The J gene is TRBJ2-6, the V gene TRBV30, with D possibly being TRBD1 (6 bases). V lost 5 bases to trimming and J lost 0 bases, with 11 bases between them. The germline V gene has CDR1 GTSNPN and CDR2 SVGIG (reference sequence). The CDR3 is made up of 15 amino acids. The CDR3 loop reads CAWGQTLSGANVLTF. The CDR3 DNA follows: TGTGCCTGGGGACAGACACTCTCTGGGGCCAACGTCCTGACTTTC.

This clone has only one observation. The V and J genes are TRBV27 and TRBJ1-1, with D possibly being TRBD1 (5 bases). Germline V gene data show CDR1 as MNHEY and CDR2 as SMNVEV (reference sequence). Trimming took 4 bases from V and 1 from J, leaving 13 bases between them. CDR3 length: 15 residues. The DNA of the CDR3 is TGTGCCAGCAGTTCTATACCCCAGGGGAACACTGAAGCTTTCTTT. Translating it yields CASSSIPQGNTEAFF.

The chain has TRBV5-1 and TRBJ2-1, with TRBD1 matching 10 bases. The CDR3 sequence is 20 residues long. V lost 1 base and J lost 0; bases outside the gene matches: 13. The germline V gene has CDR1 SGHRS and CDR2 YFSETQ. Written as DNA, the CDR3 is TGCGCCAGCAGCTTGCAGGGGACAGGGGTTTCCCTGGACTCCTACAATGAGCAGTTCTTC. It yields the protein CASSLQGTGVSLDSYNEQFF. The whole variable domain, remainder taken from reference TRBV5-1 and TRBJ2-1, is KAGVTQTPRYLIKTRGQQVTLSCSPISGHRSVSWYQQTPGQGLQFLFEYFSETQRNKGNFPGRFSGRQFSNSRSEMNVSTLELGDSALYLCASSLQGTGVSLDSYNEQFFGPGTRLTVL.

The chain joins TRBV6-5 to TRBJ1-2; no firm D call. Per the germline V gene, CDR1 is MNHEY and CDR2 is SVGAGI. This CDR3 comprises 13 residues. With 0 bases removed from V and 4 bases from J, the gap between germline ends came to 6 bases. CDR3 sequence reads: CASSYSTSYGYTF. The CDR3 nucleotides are TGTGCCAGCAGTTACTCTACCAGCTATGGCTACACCTTC.

This chain uses TRBV6-4 with TRBJ2-1; no clear D. The ends were cut back, 2 bases at V and 0 bases at J, with 11 bases in the middle. Germline lookup yields CDR1 MRHNA and CDR2 SNTAGT. This CDR3 spans 16 amino acids. CDR3 protein: CASSDDFSSSYNEQFF. In DNA form, the CDR3 reads TGTGCCAGCAGTGACGACTTTTCCAGCTCCTACAATGAGCAGTTCTTC.

The chain is built from TRBV5-1 and TRBJ2-3, with D possibly matching TRBD2 (6 bases). Germline V gene sequence: CDR1 SGHRS, CDR2 YFSETQ. The CDR3 totals 14 residues. V was trimmed by 4 bases and J by 2 bases, leaving 11 bases between them. The CDR3 sequence is CASSPGLSTDTQYF. In nucleotides, the CDR3 is TGCGCCAGCAGCCCTGGACTATCCACAGATACGCAGTATTTT.

The chain joins TRBV7-6 to TRBJ1-4; D is undetermined. This CDR3 contains 13 residues. Germline V gene lookup returns CDR1 SGHVS and CDR2 FNYEAQ. V lost 4 bases to trimming and J lost 8 bases, with 11 bases between them. The CDR3 DNA follows: TGTGCCAGCAGCTCCCGCGGACTGGAAAAACTGTTTTTT. It encodes CASSSRGLEKLFF.

The V and J genes are TRBV28 and TRBJ2-1; TRBD2 matches 13 bases. The germline CDR1 and CDR2 sequences are MDHEN and SYDVKM. Unmatched junction bases numbered 9, after V lost 4 bases and J lost 9 bases. The CDR3 has 16 residues. The CDR3 DNA is TGTGCCAGCAGTTCTTTGACGGGACTAGCGGGATCTGAGCAGTTCTTC. Protein: CASSSLTGLAGSEQFF.

J is TRBJ1-2 and V is TRBV28; the D gene is possibly TRBD1 (6 bases). The V end was cut by 4 bases, the J end by 4 bases, with 10 bases between. The germline V gene encodes CDR1 MDHEN and CDR2 SYDVKM. The length of the CDR3 is 13 residues. The CDR3 DNA reads TGTGCCAGCAGTTACAGGGCCTTCTATGGCTACACCTTC. It encodes CASSYRAFYGYTF.